These 23 T cell receptor beta chains originate from one sample sequenced in a study of human T cells and chemical hapten exposure. TCRdb used MiXCR to reprocess the RACE reads, holding one entry per CDR3 protein. The table records more than 110,000 distinct CDR3 sequences, 10% to 15% of them present only once. Time point indicated: patch test 2, 6 weeks after DPC sensitization. Treatment of the sample: therapeutic diphenylcyclopropenone sensitization with weekly scalp DPC. This specimen consisted of whole blood, obtained in connection with sensitization to the hapten diphenylcyclopropenone (DPC). The receptors originated from a woman aged 45-65 years with alopecia areata. Some clones in this sample may be carry-over from other donors' samples.

In its sample, this clonotype was seen a few times. The J gene is TRBJ2-7, the V gene TRBV14; D is perhaps TRBD1 (6 bases). This CDR3 comprises 14 residues. Germline loops: CDR1 SGHDN, CDR2 FVKESK. The V end was cut by 4 bases, the J end by 9 bases, with 19 bases between. The CDR3 loop reads CASSPGDTSRRQYF. CDR3 nucleotides: TGTGCCAGCAGCCCCGGGGACACCAGTCGCCGGCAGTACTTC.

This clonotype was recorded many times. This sequence joins TRBV27 and TRBJ1-5; D gene uncertain. In germline, CDR1 is MNHEY, CDR2 SMNVEV (reference sequence). V was trimmed by 3 bases and J by 0 bases, leaving 6 bases between them. The CDR3 has 14 residues. The CDR3 sequence is CASSLRDSNQPQHF. The CDR3 nucleotides read TGTGCCAGCAGTTTGAGGGATAGCAATCAGCCCCAGCATTTT.

V usage is TRBV11-2 and J usage is TRBJ1-2; 7 bases are a match to TRBD1. Trimming removed 5 bases from V and 3 bases from J; junction bases left unmatched: 6. Germline V gene sequence: CDR1 SGHAT, CDR2 FQNNGV. The CDR3 is 14 amino acids. CDR3 coding DNA: TGTGCCAGCAGCACGTCTACAGGGGACTATGGCTACACCTTC. Its translation is CASSTSTGDYGYTF.

The rearrangement links TRBV2 to TRBJ2-1; the match to TRBD2 covers 12 bases. Germline V gene lookup returns CDR1 SNHLY and CDR2 FYNNEI. The V gene end was trimmed by 2 bases and the J gene end by 9 bases; junction bases not matched to a gene: 2. The CDR3 is 14 residues long. CDR3 sequence: CASSEPSGRGEQFF. CDR3 sequence (DNA): TGTGCCAGCAGTGAACCTAGCGGGAGGGGTGAGCAGTTCTTC.

There are a few counts of this clonotype. This sequence joins TRBV7-6 and TRBJ2-7; D is possibly TRBD1 (7 bases). Trimming cost V 5 bases and J 6 bases, with 14 bases left between them. The CDR3 is 13 amino acids. Germline V gene lookup returns CDR1 SGHVS and CDR2 FNYEAQ. The CDR3 sequence: CASSPGDSSEQYF. The CDR3 coding sequence is TGTGCCAGCAGCCCGGGGGACAGTTCCGAGCAGTACTTC.

Only a few counts were recorded for this clonotype. This sequence joins TRBV7-2 and TRBJ2-3; D perhaps matches TRBD1 (6 bases). Trimming left V 4 bases short and J 0 bases short, with 20 bases between. CDR1 is SGHTA and CDR2 is FQGNSA in the germline V gene. The CDR3 sequence is 18 residues long. CDR3 region: CASSSRRQDVLSTDTQYF. CDR3 bases: TGTGCCAGCAGCTCCCGAAGACAGGACGTATTGAGCACAGATACGCAGTATTTT.

In its sample, this clonotype was seen a few times. The gene calls are TRBV2 and TRBJ2-1; D is unclear. This CDR3 is 12 amino acids long. The V end lost 9 bases, the J end lost 2 bases, and 8 bases lay between the germline ends. Germline loops: CDR1 SNHLY, CDR2 FYNNEI. For the CDR3, the DNA is TGTGCCAGAGGAACTACCTACAATGAGCAGTTCTTC. This codes for CARGTTYNEQFF.

This chain joins TRBV11-2 and TRBJ2-4; 9 bases are shared with TRBD2. Germline CDR1 is SGHAT and CDR2 is FQNNGV. V lost 6 bases and J lost 5; bases outside the gene matches: 11. The CDR3 runs to 16 residues. CDR3 in amino acids: CASRPISGSHQNIQYF. CDR3 bases: TGTGCCAGCAGACCTATTAGCGGGAGCCACCAAAACATTCAGTACTTC.

Ten or more counts support this clonotype. The chain has TRBV29-1 and TRBJ2-1; the match to TRBD2 covers 11 bases. V lost 6 bases, J lost 10 bases, and 11 bases stayed unmatched. The CDR3 runs to 14 residues. Germline V gene sequence: CDR1 SQVTM, CDR2 ANQGSEA. The CDR3 DNA is TGCAGCGTGGCGGACCTAGCGGGAGGACAGGAGCAGTTCTTC. Its protein product is CSVADLAGGQEQFF.

This sequence joins TRBV6-2 or TRBV6-3 and TRBJ2-7; D call uncertain. V lost 2 bases, J lost 4 bases, and 18 bases lay in between. The CDR3 has 16 amino acids. The germline CDR1 and CDR2 sequences are MNHEY and SVGEGT. The DNA of the CDR3 is TGTGCCAGCAGTTACAGGCCATTGAGTAGTGGATACGAGCAGTACTTC. Translating it yields CASSYRPLSSGYEQYF.

In its sample, this clonotype was seen a few times. The chain links TRBV30 to TRBJ1-2; TRBD1 matches at 9 bases. Trimming at V came to 0 bases and at J to 4 bases, leaving 6 bases not matched to a gene. Germline V CDR1 and CDR2: GTSNPN, SVGIG (reference sequence). CDR3 size: 15 residues. The CDR3 sequence: CAWSVLDRGIYGYTF. The DNA for the CDR3 is TGTGCCTGGAGTGTACTGGACAGGGGTATCTATGGCTACACCTTC.

A note on this clonotype: The junction does not match germline at one end; this may be a read error. The CDR3 reads CASSESRTGNEQLF. In DNA form, the CDR3 reads TGTGCCAGCAGTGAATCGAGGACAGGGAATGAGCAGCTCTTC. The chain has TRBV2 and TRBJ2-1; 8 bases map to TRBD1. Germline CDR1 SNHLY, CDR2 FYNNEI. This CDR3 is 14 amino acids long.

This clonotype came up a few times. V and J are TRBV19 and TRBJ1-2; D call uncertain. The CDR3 is made up of 11 amino acids. Trimming removed 4 bases from V and 10 bases from J, with 10 bases in between. Germline CDR1 reads LNHDA; CDR2 reads SQIVND (reference sequence). The DNA for the CDR3 is TGTGCCAGTAGTAGGGGAGTTTACTACACCTTC. Translation gives CASSRGVYYTF.

The V call is TRBV5-4, the J call TRBJ2-1, with TRBD1 identical over 7 bases. V dropped 4 bases and J dropped 8; count of bases not matched to a gene: 6. Germline assignment: CDR1 SGHNT and CDR2 YYREEE (reference sequence). The length of the CDR3 is 13 residues. The CDR3 is CASSLIQGHEQFF. The DNA for the CDR3 is TGTGCCAGCAGCCTGATACAGGGGCATGAGCAGTTCTTC.

This clonotype was seen a few times. The chain has TRBV5-1 and TRBJ2-1; 10 bases fit TRBD2. Germline CDR1 and CDR2: SGHRS and YFSETQ. The CDR3 extends over 15 amino acids. V gave up 1 base and J gave up 6 bases; unmatched junction bases: 4. The DNA of the CDR3 is TGCGCCAGCAGCTTGACTAGCGGGACCCCCAATGAGCAGTTCTTC. Translated, it gives CASSLTSGTPNEQFF. Variable domain in full (rest from reference TRBV5-1 and TRBJ2-1): KAGVTQTPRYLIKTRGQQVTLSCSPISGHRSVSWYQQTPGQGLQFLFEYFSETQRNKGNFPGRFSGRQFSNSRSEMNVSTLELGDSALYLCASSLTSGTPNEQFFGPGTRLTVL.

This clonotype has more than one count but fewer than ten. CDR3 DNA: TGCAGCGTTGGACGGTCGGATGGCTACACCTTC. Translating gives CSVGRSDGYTF. The chain recombines TRBV29-1 with TRBJ1-2; D is ambiguous. The V and J ends lost 4 bases and 6 bases respectively, with 9 bases between them. Germline CDR1 is SQVTM and CDR2 is ANQGSEA. There are 11 residues in the CDR3.

This clonotype was counted ten times or more. The chain links TRBV29-1 to TRBJ2-3; 9 nucleotides match TRBD2. Germline trimming cut 7 bases from V and 2 bases from J; bases unmatched to any gene: 7. This CDR3 comprises 14 residues. Germline V gene lookup returns CDR1 SQVTM and CDR2 ANQGSEA. CDR3 protein: CSGKLAGYTDTQYF. The CDR3 DNA reads as TGCAGCGGAAAACTAGCGGGTTACACAGATACGCAGTATTTT.

This clonotype was seen only a few times. This chain joins TRBV7-8 and TRBJ1-6; D is unresolved. The CDR3 has 14 amino acids. Germline CDR1 reads SGHVS; CDR2 reads FQNEAQ. Trimming removed 4 bases from V and 1 base from J, with 5 bases in between. The chain's CDR3 is CASSSRSYNSPLHF. The DNA for the CDR3 is TGTGCCAGCAGCTCCCGATCCTATAATTCACCCCTCCACTTT.

The chain recombines TRBV5-4 with TRBJ1-4, with 10 bases aligning to TRBD1. With 3 bases clipped from V and 7 bases from J, the junction kept 6 bases outside the gene matches. Germline CDR1 reads SGHNT; CDR2 reads YYREEE (reference sequence). CDR3 length equals 15 residues. The DNA for the CDR3 is TGTGCCAGCAGCTCGAGCGGGACAGGGGCTGAAAAACTGTTTTTT. Encoded protein: CASSSSGTGAEKLFF.

This clonotype appeared a few times. The chain has TRBV7-3 and TRBJ2-5, with 7 bases lining up with TRBD2. Germline V gives CDR1 SGHTA, CDR2 FQGTGA. The CDR3 is 15 residues long. With 5 bases clipped from V and 2 bases from J, the junction kept 8 bases outside the gene matches. CDR3 in DNA: TGTGCCAGCAGCCTTGGGAGCGGGGTTCAAGAGACCCAGTACTTC. Translation: CASSLGSGVQETQYF.

This clonotype was counted ten times or more. The rearrangement joins TRBV20-1 to TRBJ2-7, with TRBD2 as a possible D gene (6 bases). The CDR3 runs 14 residues. Germline V gives CDR1 DFQATT, CDR2 SNEGSKA (reference sequence). V lost 5 bases and J lost 2, with 16 bases in between. Here the CDR3 DNA reads TGCAGTGCTCGTCTAGCGCCGTATACCTACGAGCAGTACTTC. Protein: CSARLAPYTYEQYF.

The chain has TRBV30 and TRBJ1-5; D not certain. V lost 0 bases, J lost 1 base, and 13 bases lay in between. This CDR3 has 16 residues. The germline CDR1 and CDR2 sequences are GTSNPN and SVGIG (reference sequence). The DNA of the CDR3 is TGTGCCTGGAGTGTAGCGGTCAGCCGGAGCAATCAGCCCCAGCATTTT. It specifies CAWSVAVSRSNQPQHF.

This clonotype has only a few counts. The CDR3 nucleotides are TGTGCCAGCACCGAGAGGGCGGGGGCTCGGGACATTCAGTACTTC. Residues: CASTERAGARDIQYF. V gene TRBV6-1 combines with J gene TRBJ2-4, with a weak D call TRBD2 (7 bases). Germline V gene sequence: CDR1 MNHNS, CDR2 SASEGT. Trimming left V 7 bases short and J 8 bases short, with 21 bases between. The CDR3 has 15 residues.